What follows is one T cell receptor (beta chain) and its context. What it recognizes is unknown. The table came from immunoSEQ multiplex PCR; TCRdb's copy has only in-frame clones and leaves some out. In the table there are 60,000 to 80,000 clones, 75% to 90% of which are singletons. The entry originates in a study of identifying expanded T cells in peripheral blood. Findings and caveats of the study: Variance in clone template counts between approximately 2-week samples significantly increased with total template count across all healthy donors. Roughly 1.2 clones differed between technical replicates, versus about 15 and 19 over time.

Collection occurred without any documented infections or immune events in donors. Germline CDR1 is LGHNA and CDR2 is YSLEER. Trimming removed 4 bases at V and 5 bases at J, with 18 bases between. The CDR3 contains 15 residues. Input material: blood. The genes are TRBV4-3 and TRBJ2-7; tentative D call: TRBD1 (6 bases). This sequence originates from a person aged 18 to 70 in good health. CDR3 DNA: TGCGCCAGCAGCCGCACCGGGACAAAGGACCACGAGCAGTACTTC. It encodes CASSRTGTKDHEQYF.